The rows below give T cell receptor beta chains drawn from one sample of a study of blood T cell repertoires in COVID-19. TCRdb's table, derived via immunoSEQ multiplex PCR, lists solely in-frame clones and lacks some. This sample has approximately 200,000 clones, with 85% to 90% found just once. The sample was PBMCs or T cells enriched from blood (not recorded which). These receptors were obtained from a man aged 30 to 39 who had recovered from COVID-19. CDR3s leave out the opening cysteine and the closing phenylalanine or tryptophan.

>TRBV30|TRBJ1-5
AWSRDRDQPQH
>TRBV13|TRBJ1-2
ASSLGTAENYGYT
>TRBV7-8|TRBJ1-5
ASSLVGGGAGQPQH
>TRBV7-8|TRBJ2-2
ASSLVGEGTGELF
>TRBV15|TRBJ2-7
ATSGSSESYEQY
>TRBV27|TRBJ2-7
ASSPPGLGYYEQY
>TRBV7-2|TRBJ2-2
ASSLKGKAGSNTGELF
>TRBV7-9|TRBJ1-5
ASSQGYGNQPQH
>TRBV19|TRBJ2-5
ASSLRREETQY
>TRBV24-1|TRBJ2-3
ATSDFTEQGKDTQY
>TRBV10-1|TRBJ2-3
ASSEGQGPDTQY
>TRBV14|TRBJ1-5
ASSQDRRRMNQPQH
>TRBV7-2|TRBJ2-3
ASSSSGASTDTQY
>TRBV2|TRBJ1-2
ARRGRTNYGYT
>TRBV3-1/TRBV3-2|TRBJ2-2
ASSQARMELF
>TRBV3-1/TRBV3-2|TRBJ2-3
ASSQGRTSGGFTDTQY
>TRBV30|TRBJ2-2
AWSGNPGTGELF
>TRBV18|TRBJ2-2
ASSPGDTNTGELF
>TRBV28|TRBJ1-6
ASNNGDRSYNSPLH